This T cell receptor beta chain originates from a study of blood T cell repertoires in COVID-19. Study background: The origin of the acute and convalescent COVID-19 samples was the United States, Italy and Spain. PBMCs, B-cell-depleted T cells, or T cells were the source of the cDNA or gDNA that made up the material.

The CDR3 contains 17 residues. V lost 0 bases and J lost 9, with 19 bases in between. Germline V lookup: CDR1 SGHRS, CDR2 YFSETQ. Per the study methods: Cell counts per sample came from amplifying reference gene primers. TCRdb's table, derived via immunoSEQ multiplex PCR, lists solely in-frame clones and lacks some. The V and J calls and clone size come from that table; D and trimming were worked out from the DNA. The repertoire has roughly 250,000 clones, 81% of them found once; the top ten carry 2.5% to 3%. V usage is TRBV5-1 and J usage is TRBJ1-6; the D gene is possibly TRBD1 (5 bases). Sequenced input: peripheral blood. The source of this sequence is a woman aged 55-70 years with active or convalescent COVID-19. The CDR3 DNA reads TGCGCCAGCAGCTTGGCCCTTCCCCTTCAGGGAGGTTCACCCCTCCACTTT. Translating it yields CASSLALPLQGGSPLHF.